This T cell receptor (beta chain) was documented in a study of CD8+CD57+ T cells in acquired aplastic anemia. Study-level information: On average, sorted CD4+ and CD8+ cells gave approximately 3.1 ug of DNA. Sequencing produced an average of roughly 11 million reads per healthy donor for CD4+ cells. The study's findings and limits: Between patients and controls, CD8+ Simpson's diversity did not vary significantly. Patients and controls had in common 25 to 30 CD8+ CDR3 sequences.

Germline V gene data show CDR1 as LNHNV and CDR2 as YYDKDF (reference sequence). CDR3 length: 14 residues. V trimming: 5 bases; J trimming: 1 base; junction bases outside the gene matches: 3. Genomic DNA constituted the template upon which TCR beta VDJ and CDR3 profiling was performed. TCRdb fed the reads into MiXCR, producing one record per CDR3 protein. The sample lists approximately 81,000 distinct CDR3 sequences, about half occurring once. For this clonotype: What it binds is unknown.

The source is a human donor in good health, serving as a control. The sequenced material came from sorted CD4+, CD8+, or CD8+CD57+ T cells (not recorded which) from PBMCs. This chain links TRBV15 with TRBJ2-7; TRBD1 matches at 9 bases. The CDR3 loop reads CATSEDRGSYEQYF. Here the CDR3 DNA reads TGTGCCACCAGCGAAGACAGGGGGTCCTACGAGCAGTACTTC.